This T cell receptor (beta chain) is drawn from a study of OX40 agonist ivuxolimab in advanced cancers. Turning to the study itself: Males comprised around 78% of the group, whose mean age was approximately 60 years (range roughly 23 to 80).

Remarks on this clone: What it binds is not known.

The CDR3 totals 13 residues. Trimming left V 4 bases short and J 1 base short, with 6 bases between. Germline CDR1 and CDR2: MNHNS and SASEGT. TCRdb keeps only in-frame clones here, not all; method: immunoSEQ multiplex PCR. The table records fewer than 80,000 clones, 80% to 90% of them present only once. Broader study findings: Expanded clones were, on average, more numerous among CD8+ T cells than CD4+. Clones of CD4+ and CD8+ blood T cells grew by week 6 at doses of 0.1 to 3.0 mg/kg.

The V and J genes are TRBV6-1 and TRBJ2-3; D uncertain. The sequencing used CD4+ or CD8+ T cells sorted from blood, collected in a trial of the OX40 agonist ivuxolimab. This clonotype was obtained from an adult with an advanced solid tumor such as melanoma, head and neck, liver or kidney cancer. The CDR3 DNA follows: TGTGCCAGCAGTGCAAGGGGCACAGATACGCAGTATTTT. Amino acids: CASSARGTDTQYF.